These T cell receptor beta chains were read from a single sample in a study of blood T cell repertoires in COVID-19. Clones were sequenced by immunoSEQ multiplex PCR, and TCRdb holds only the in-frame ones, with some missing. The sample holds 200,000 to 250,000 clones; more than 85% are singletons and the top ten take roughly 10%. The specimen sequenced was peripheral blood. The receptors shown here come from a woman aged 50 to 60 with COVID-19, enrolled during active disease. Each CDR3 is given with its conserved first and last residue. Fields, in order: V gene, J gene, D gene, clone size, CDR3 protein, CDR3 DNA. A D gene is named only where the DNA matches it firmly. Only some rows state a clone size, as once, few, many or a class for expanded clones.

TRBV5-1	TRBJ2-5	TRBD2	-	CASKPRGGLRDQYF	TGCGCCAGCAAGCCCCGGGGGGGGCTTAGGGACCAGTACTTC
TRBV28	TRBJ2-3	-	-	CASSPNRGPGPDTQYF	TGTGCCAGCAGTCCCAACCGCGGCCCTGGCCCTGATACGCAGTATTTT
TRBV5-1	TRBJ1-2	TRBD1	few	CASSMGGTDYGYTF	TGCGCCAGCAGCATGGGTGGGACAGACTATGGCTACACCTTC
TRBV10-1	TRBJ2-3	-	-	CASSRGVSTDTQYF	TGCGCCAGCAGCCGCGGGGTGAGCACAGATACGCAGTATTTT
TRBV19	TRBJ2-2	TRBD2	once	CASSILGGTGELFF	TGTGCCAGTAGTATCTTGGGAGGGACCGGGGAGCTGTTTTTT
TRBV21-1	TRBJ1-1	-	-	CASSKIGRNTEAFF	TGTGCCAGCAGCAAAATCGGGAGGAACACTGAAGCTTTCTTT
TRBV27	TRBJ1-6	-	-	CASSLSPGGSPLHF	TGTGCCAGCAGTTTATCCCCGGGGGGTTCACCCCTCCACTTT
TRBV7-2	TRBJ2-2	-	-	CASSLFPLRTGELFF	TGTGCCAGCAGCTTATTTCCCCTACGGACCGGGGAGCTGTTTTTT
TRBV2	TRBJ2-3	-	-	CASSGRGRGDTQYF	TGTGCCAGCAGTGGGCGGGGGCGTGGAGATACGCAGTATTTT
TRBV29-1	TRBJ1-1	-	-	CSGFTGSGTEAFF	TGCAGCGGCTTTACAGGGAGTGGGACTGAAGCTTTCTTT
TRBV7-8	TRBJ1-1	-	-	CASSLGGPNTEAFF	TGTGCCAGCAGCTTAGGCGGGCCGAACACTGAAGCTTTCTTT
TRBV19	TRBJ1-1	-	-	CASSISQGSNTEAFF	TGTGCCAGTAGTATATCCCAGGGTAGCAACACTGAAGCTTTCTTT
TRBV4-1	TRBJ1-4	-	once	CASSPARWDEKLFF	TGCGCCAGCAGCCCCGCGAGGTGGGATGAAAAACTGTTTTTT
TRBV2	TRBJ2-3	TRBD2	-	CASSEARGGLLTDTQYF	TGTGCCAGCAGTGAAGCCCGCGGGGGGCTACTCACAGATACGCAGTATTTT
TRBV6-4	TRBJ2-3	-	-	CASRERGGTDTQYF	TGTGCCAGCAGAGAAAGGGGCGGCACAGATACGCAGTATTTT
TRBV9	TRBJ2-3	-	-	CASSSWGASTDTQYF	TGTGCCAGCAGCTCGTGGGGAGCTAGCACAGATACGCAGTATTTT
TRBV6-1	TRBJ2-3	TRBD1	-	CASSEALRGQGLTDTQYF	TGTGCCAGCAGTGAAGCGCTTCGGGGACAGGGCCTAACAGATACGCAGTATTTT
TRBV5-4	TRBJ2-6	-	-	CASRPSGVGANVLTF	TGTGCCAGCAGACCCTCCGGGGTGGGGGCCAACGTCCTGACTTTC
TRBV29-1	TRBJ2-2	TRBD1	few	CTRDRGRGELFF	TGCACAAGGGACAGGGGACGCGGGGAGCTGTTTTTT
TRBV2	TRBJ2-3	TRBD2	-	CASSPRRAAGGQRDTQYF	TGTGCCAGCAGTCCCCGCCGGGCAGCGGGGGGGCAAAGAGATACGCAGTATTTT